This T cell receptor beta chain is drawn from a study of breast tumors, draining lymph nodes, adjacent tissues. General study points: Tumors had less TCR diversity than lymph nodes, more than nontumor tissue. Tumor and nontumor repertoires were significantly more similar in luminal-like than in basal-like breast cancer.

TCRdb fed the multiplex PCR reads into MiXCR, producing one record per CDR3 protein. In the table there are approximately 37,000 distinct CDR3 sequences, over 30% of which are singletons. This clonotype was seen ten or more times. Its antigen is currently unknown. The germline gives CDR1 ENHRY, CDR2 SYGVKD. The CDR3 has 18 amino acids. V lost 3 bases to trimming and J lost 5 bases, with 23 bases between them. The rearrangement uses TRBV10-3 and TRBJ2-1, with D perhaps given as TRBD1 or TRBD2 (7 bases each). The clonotype was recovered from a female donor with breast cancer. Some clones in this sample may be carry-over from other donors' samples. The sample consisted of breast tumor tissue. CDR3 amino acids: CAISESGGRGGRDNEQFF. The CDR3 region has the DNA TGTGCCATCAGTGAATCCGGGGGCAGGGGGGGCAGGGACAATGAGCAGTTCTTC.